Listed here are 18 T cell receptor beta chains from one sample, sequenced in a study of T cells in Graves' hyperthyroidism and ophthalmopathy. The investigators amplified TCR beta CDR3 regions from RNA transcripts. Initially, a first-round RT-PCR of the TCR CDR3 employed the HTBI primer set. MiXCR, applied by TCRdb to the multiplex PCR reads, yields one record per CDR3 protein. The profile shows fewer than 350,000 distinct CDR3 sequences, about 20% of them singletons. The source material was blood. All receptors derive from a woman between 45 and 60 years old with Graves' hyperthyroidism.

This clonotype has only a few counts. One end of the junction is discordant with germline, which a read error may explain. The genes are TRBV20-1 and TRBJ2-1, with TRBD2 identical over 14 bases. Germline values: CDR1 DFQATT, CDR2 SNEGSKA (reference sequence). This CDR3 contains 16 residues. DNA of the CDR3: TGCAGTGCGAGAGATGGGACTAGCGGGAGTATGGGTGAGCAGTTCTTC. Encoded protein: CSARDGTSGSMGEQFF.

At least ten counts were recorded for this clonotype. The gene calls are TRBV6-1 and TRBJ1-1, with no clear D. The length of the CDR3 is 11 residues. V was cut by 10 bases and J by 4 bases, with 10 bases left in between. The germline gives CDR1 MNHNS, CDR2 SASEGT. The DNA for the CDR3 is TGTGCCACCCAGGTATCCACTGAAGCTTTCTTT. It yields the protein CATQVSTEAFF.

This clonotype has at least ten counts. This chain uses TRBV11-2 with TRBJ1-1, with TRBD1 as a possible D gene (5 bases). The CDR3 consists of 12 residues. V shed 3 bases and J shed 7 bases, with 9 bases lying between them. Looked up from germline, CDR1 is SGHAT and CDR2 is FQNNGV. CDR3 amino acids: CASSLGGLEAFF. The CDR3, as DNA: TGTGCCAGCAGCTTGGGGGGACTTGAAGCTTTCTTT.

This clonotype came up a few times. The V gene is TRBV7-9, the J gene TRBJ2-2; 8 bases match TRBD2. Germline loops: CDR1 SEHNR, CDR2 FQNEAQ (reference sequence). J lost 4 bases, V lost 8 bases, and 6 bases had no gene match. This CDR3 has 14 amino acids. The CDR3 region is CASGTTSGTGELFF. CDR3 DNA: TGTGCCAGCGGGACTACTAGCGGCACCGGGGAGCTGTTTTTT.

A note on this clonotype: A much larger clone lies one base from this, so it may be a read error. V is TRBV7-9 and J is TRBJ1-1, with D tentatively TRBD1 (6 bases). From germline, CDR1 is SEHNR and CDR2 FQNEAQ (reference sequence). This CDR3 has 14 residues. The CDR3 sequence: CASSLGRGNTGAFF. The CDR3 DNA reads as TGTGCCAGCAGCTTAGGCAGGGGTAACACTGGAGCTTTCTTT.

The CDR3 DNA follows: TGCGCCAGCAGCTTTAGGGGACTAGGGGCAGATACGCAGTATTTT. This gives the protein CASSFRGLGADTQYF. The chain combines TRBV5-1 with TRBJ2-3; TRBD2 matches at 8 bases. Trimming removed 2 bases from V and 4 bases from J; junction bases left unmatched: 6. The CDR3 sequence is 15 residues long. CDR1 and CDR2 (germline): SGHRS, YFSETQ.

This clonotype was detected many times. The V gene is TRBV5-1, the J gene TRBJ1-4, with D unresolved. The CDR3 totals 14 residues. The V and J ends lost 4 bases and 6 bases respectively, with 13 bases between them. Germline V gives CDR1 SGHRS, CDR2 YFSETQ. The CDR3 sequence: CASSQTPQDEKLFF. DNA for the CDR3: TGCGCCAGCAGCCAAACTCCTCAAGATGAAAAACTGTTTTTT.

This clonotype has more than one count but fewer than ten. One junction end does not reproduce the germline sequence, and a read error may be involved. CDR3 region: CASSLNRLWGYTF. CDR3 coding DNA: TGTGCCAGTAGTTTAAATAGACTTTGGGGCTACACCTTC. The chain recombines TRBV12-3 or TRBV12-4 with TRBJ1-2; D unresolved. The CDR3 contains 13 residues.

The chain joins TRBV6-1 to TRBJ1-2; D might be TRBD1 (6 bases). The CDR3 covers 13 residues. Trimming took off 5 bases at V and 2 bases at J, with 9 bases between the two ends. CDR1 MNHNS and CDR2 SASEGT come from the germline V gene. In DNA form, the CDR3 reads TGTGCCAGCAGTAGGGGGATCAACTATGGCTACACCTTC. It encodes CASSRGINYGYTF.

This clonotype has just one count. A single base separates this from a much larger clone, so it may be a read error. V gene TRBV2 combines with J gene TRBJ1-4; D gene uncertain. Per germline, CDR1 SNHLY and CDR2 FYNNEI. Trimming took 6 bases from V and 8 from J, leaving 16 bases between them. The CDR3 spans 14 residues. The CDR3 is CASRVDSTGEKLFF. The CDR3 DNA sequence: TGTGCCAGCAGAGTCGATTCTACCGGGGAAAAACTGTTTTTT.

This clonotype has a handful of counts. The J gene is TRBJ2-1, the V gene TRBV6-1; a possible D gene is TRBD2 (6 bases). V lost 7 bases and J lost 4, with 14 bases in between. Germline CDR1 is MNHNS and CDR2 is SASEGT. The CDR3 covers 14 residues. CDR3: CASNAGSDYNEQFF. As DNA, the CDR3 is TGTGCCAGCAATGCGGGGAGCGATTACAATGAGCAGTTCTTC.

This clonotype showed up many times. The chain links TRBV12-5 to TRBJ2-3; D is possibly TRBD2 (6 bases). Germline CDR1 is LGHNT and CDR2 is FRNRAP. V lost 6 bases to trimming and J lost 6 bases, with 16 bases between them. The CDR3 totals 14 residues. The DNA of the CDR3 is TGTGCTAGTGGGCGGGACTCCCACGGTGATACGCAGTATTTT. It is translated as CASGRDSHGDTQYF.

This clonotype has more than one count but fewer than ten. CDR3 nucleotides: TGCGCCAGCAGCCAAGAGCCGAGCCGGGGGGGCACCTACAATGAGCAGTTCTTC. The encoded protein is CASSQEPSRGGTYNEQFF. The gene calls are TRBV4-1 and TRBJ2-1; 8 bases are shared with TRBD2. Per the germline V gene, CDR1 is MGHRA and CDR2 is YSYEKL. The CDR3 has 18 amino acids. Trimming took 0 bases from V and 2 from J; bases not matched to a gene: 9.

In its sample, this clonotype was seen many times. The chain recombines TRBV12-3 or TRBV12-4 with TRBJ1-6, with D perhaps matching TRBD1 (5 bases). The V end was cut by 9 bases, the J end by 2 bases, with 17 bases between. This CDR3 is built from 16 residues. CDR3 sequence reads: CASPGSPGPYNSPLHF. In DNA form, the CDR3 reads TGTGCCAGTCCAGGGAGTCCGGGGCCCTATAATTCACCCCTCCACTTT.

The table lists this clonotype with many counts. The rearrangement joins TRBV20-1 to TRBJ1-1; 8 bases line up with TRBD1. The ends lost 8 bases at V and 7 bases at J; junction bases unmatched: 12. The CDR3 is 13 amino acids. Germline values: CDR1 DFQATT, CDR2 SNEGSKA (reference sequence). CDR3 amino acids: CSSNRGNTGEAFF. The DNA of the CDR3 is TGCAGTTCAAACAGGGGGAACACGGGTGAAGCTTTCTTT.

Only a few counts were recorded for this clonotype. This chain joins TRBV2 and TRBJ2-2; TRBD2 aligns across 8 bases. V shed 8 bases and J 5 bases; nucleotides not matched to a gene: 13. This CDR3 contains 16 residues. Germline CDR1 and CDR2: SNHLY and FYNNEI. In nucleotides, the CDR3 is TGTGCCAGCTCAGAAAGAGCGGGGGCCCTAACCGGGGAGCTGTTTTTT. Translating it yields CASSERAGALTGELFF.

This clonotype was seen many times. V is TRBV7-8 and J is TRBJ2-3; 8 bases map to TRBD2. The ends lost 1 base at V and 4 bases at J; junction bases unmatched: 4. CDR1 and CDR2 from the germline V gene are SGHVS and FQNEAQ. This CDR3 contains 15 residues. CDR3 bases: TGTGCCAGCAGCTTAGTACGGGGGGGGGCAGATACGCAGTATTTT. Protein: CASSLVRGGADTQYF.

There are many counts of this clonotype. The chain is built from TRBV12-3 or TRBV12-4 and TRBJ2-7, with 12 nucleotides matching TRBD2. The CDR3 totals 15 residues. V lost 3 bases, J lost 5 bases, and 5 bases stayed unmatched. The CDR3: CASSLLAGGPHEQYF. Written as DNA, the CDR3 is TGTGCCAGCAGTTTGCTAGCGGGAGGGCCACACGAGCAGTACTTC.